This passage covers 20 T cell receptor beta chains from one sample sequenced in a study of radiotherapy plus CTLA-4 blockade in lung cancer. The assay was immunoSEQ multiplex PCR, and TCRdb's table has in-frame clones only and misses some. The sample has 80,000 to 95,000 clones, about four fifths seen once; the top ten hold around 0.76%. The starting material was peripheral blood, obtained from a patient treated with radiotherapy plus ipilimumab. These TCRs come from a human donor with non-small cell lung cancer who had stable disease on radiotherapy plus ipilimumab.

The chain has TRBV5-6 and TRBJ2-6; 12 bases align to TRBD1. The V and J ends lost 2 bases and 2 bases, in that order; junction bases with no gene match: 5. The length of the CDR3 is 18 residues. Germline CDR1 is SGHDT and CDR2 is YYEEEE. Here the CDR3 reads CASSLPGQGAPGANVLTF. CDR3 bases: TGTGCCAGCAGCTTACCGGGACAGGGGGCTCCTGGGGCCAACGTCCTGACTTTC.

Written as DNA, the CDR3 is TGTGCCAGTACTGGGGGCGTGACTAGCCGCTACGAGCAGTACTTC. This encodes CASTGGVTSRYEQYF. The V call is TRBV6-5, the J call TRBJ2-7, with a weak D call TRBD2 (7 bases). The CDR3 runs to 15 residues. Trimming left V 9 bases short and J 3 bases short, with 21 bases between. CDR1 is MNHEY, CDR2 SVGAGI, per germline.

The genes are TRBV10-3 and TRBJ2-5, with D possibly being TRBD2 (5 bases). The CDR3 covers 13 residues. V lost 6 bases to trimming and J lost 4 bases, with 12 bases between them. CDR1 ENHRY and CDR2 SYGVKD come from the germline V gene. DNA of the CDR3: TGTGCCATCAGACCTATCGGAGGAGAGACCCAGTACTTC. Translated: CAIRPIGGETQYF.

In this sample, this clone turned up a few times. The rearrangement uses TRBV5-3 and TRBJ2-3, with 7 bases identical to TRBD1. TRBV5-3 is designated an ORF whose function remains uncertain. The V segment lost 3 bases and the J segment 2 bases; nucleotides outside the gene matches: 18. The CDR3 is 19 residues long. CDR3 nucleotides: TGTGCCAGAAGCTCACCTCCCGGCAAAAGACAGGGCGACACAGATACGCAGTATTTT. Amino acid sequence: CARSSPPGKRQGDTDTQYF.

V and J are TRBV19 and TRBJ2-2; 11 nucleotides align to TRBD1. Looked up from germline, CDR1 is LNHDA and CDR2 is SQIVND (reference sequence). Unmatched junction bases numbered 8, after V lost 10 bases and J lost 7 bases. This CDR3 spans 14 amino acids. CDR3 region: CATLDRGRGGELFF. The DNA of the CDR3 is TGTGCCACTCTGGACAGGGGGCGCGGCGGGGAGCTGTTTTTT.

The rearrangement joins TRBV10-1 to TRBJ2-1; a possible D gene is TRBD2 (6 bases). V was clipped by 6 bases and J by 12 bases, with 18 bases between them. Germline lookup yields CDR1 WNHNN and CDR2 SYGVQD (reference sequence). The CDR3 totals 13 residues. The CDR3 loop is CASSRDLAQGQFF. As DNA, the CDR3 is TGCGCCAGCAGCCGGGACTTAGCCCAGGGGCAGTTCTTC.

V and J are TRBV6-1 and TRBJ2-2, with unresolved D. The germline gives CDR1 MNHNS, CDR2 SASEGT. This CDR3 is 12 amino acids long. V shed 7 bases and J shed 8 bases, with 11 bases lying between them. The CDR3 DNA is TGTGCCAGCACCCTTCACTGGGGGGAGCTGTTTTTT. The encoded protein is CASTLHWGELFF.

This chain connects TRBV7-2 to TRBJ1-6; the match to TRBD1 covers 8 bases. This CDR3 contains 16 residues. With V trimmed by 5 bases and J by 5 bases, 8 bases remained unmatched. Germline V lookup: CDR1 SGHTA, CDR2 FQGNSA. This CDR3 reads CASSNPGGGDNSPLHF. CDR3 sequence (DNA): TGTGCCAGCAGCAATCCAGGGGGCGGGGATAATTCACCCCTCCACTTT.

This clone came up a few times. This CDR3 reads CASTIKGQGDTNEKLFF. CDR3 in DNA: TGTGCCAGCACCATTAAGGGACAGGGGGATACTAATGAAAAACTGTTTTTT. The chain couples TRBV9 to TRBJ1-4; 11 bases align to TRBD1. Germline V gene sequence: CDR1 SGDLS, CDR2 YYNGEE. The CDR3 length is 17 residues. The ends lost 6 bases at V and 2 bases at J; junction bases unmatched: 9.

Only a few counts were recorded for this clone. The chain has TRBV9 and TRBJ1-1; D gene unclear. Germline V gene lookup returns CDR1 SGDLS and CDR2 YYNGEE. The CDR3 is 14 amino acids. V gave up 4 bases and J gave up 3 bases, with 13 bases separating them. CDR3 sequence (DNA): TGTGCCAGCAGCTTTTACGACAAGGACACTGAAGCTTTCTTT. Translated: CASSFYDKDTEAFF. The full variable domain, rest sourced from reference TRBV9 and TRBJ1-1, is DSGVTQTPKHLITATGQRVTLRCSPRSGDLSVYWYQQSLDQGLQFLIQYYNGEERAKGNILERFSAQQFPDLHSELNLSSLELGDSALYFCASSFYDKDTEAFFGQGTRLTVV.

This clone has more than one count but fewer than ten. The J gene is TRBJ1-1, the V gene TRBV27; D remains ambiguous. Between the trimmed V and J ends, which lost 2 bases and 4 bases, there was a span of 8 bases. The CDR3 sequence is 13 residues long. Germline CDR1 MNHEY, CDR2 SMNVEV (reference sequence). This chain's CDR3 is CASSLRGSTEAFF. The CDR3 DNA reads as TGTGCCAGCAGTTTACGCGGGTCCACTGAAGCTTTCTTT.

The V and J genes are TRBV7-9 and TRBJ1-4, with 11 bases matching TRBD1. Germline V gene sequence: CDR1 SEHNR, CDR2 FQNEAQ (reference sequence). Losses at the gene ends were 4 bases for V and 0 bases for J; bases not matched to a gene: 4. This CDR3 contains 17 residues. DNA for the CDR3: TGTGCCAGCAGCTCGAGGGACAGGGGGACAACTAATGAAAAACTGTTTTTT. This translates into CASSSRDRGTTNEKLFF.

The rearrangement joins TRBV18 to TRBJ1-5, with D possibly TRBD1 on 5 matching bases. V lost 3 bases to trimming and J lost 0 bases, with 15 bases between them. The germline V gene encodes CDR1 KGHSH and CDR2 LQKENI. This CDR3 is 17 amino acids long. CDR3 protein: CASSPGDDVYSNQPQHF. DNA of the CDR3: TGTGCCAGCTCACCGGGGGACGATGTATATAGCAATCAGCCCCAGCATTTT.

This chain connects TRBV5-4 to TRBJ2-1; TRBD2 matches 8 bases. The CDR3 loop spans 15 amino acids. Germline V CDR1 and CDR2: SGHNT, YYREEE (reference sequence). V gave up 2 bases and J gave up 5 bases; unmatched junction bases: 6. The CDR3 DNA reads as TGTGCCAGCAGCTTTAGAGCGGGGGCCAACAATGAGCAGTTCTTC. Its translation is CASSFRAGANNEQFF. Complete variable domain (other parts from reference TRBV5-4 and TRBJ2-1): ETGVTQSPTHLIKTRGQQVTLRCSSQSGHNTVSWYQQALGQGPQFIFQYYREEENGRGNFPPRFSGLQFPNYSSELNVNALELDDSALYLCASSFRAGANNEQFFGPGTRLTVL.

J is TRBJ2-3 and V is TRBV4-1; D remains unclear. The CDR3 totals 13 residues. CDR1 is MGHRA, CDR2 YSYEKL, per germline. V lost 1 base and J 0 bases, leaving 2 bases between the germline ends. The chain's CDR3 is CASSQGSTDTQYF. In DNA form, the CDR3 reads TGCGCCAGCAGCCAAGGGAGCACAGATACGCAGTATTTT.

This sequence joins TRBV19 and TRBJ2-7; D may be TRBD1 (6 bases). The CDR3 is made up of 11 amino acids. V lost 9 bases and J 2 bases, leaving 8 bases between the germline ends. Per the germline V gene, CDR1 is LNHDA and CDR2 is SQIVND (reference sequence). This chain's CDR3 is CARDRTYEQYF. CDR3 DNA sequence: TGTGCCAGGGACAGAACCTACGAGCAGTACTTC.

The V call is TRBV6-5, the J call TRBJ2-5; 9 bases agree with TRBD1. The CDR3 sequence is 15 residues long. CDR1 MNHEY and CDR2 SVGAGI come from the germline V gene. V gave up 2 bases and J gave up 5 bases; unmatched junction bases: 6. Written as DNA, the CDR3 is TGTGCCAGCAGTTACGATGACAGGGGGTGGGAGACCCAGTACTTC. Its protein is CASSYDDRGWETQYF.

The chain has TRBV19 and TRBJ1-5; unclear D gene. The CDR3 runs to 14 residues. V was pared by 2 bases and J by 7 bases, with 12 bases between. Germline V CDR1 and CDR2: LNHDA, SQIVND (reference sequence). DNA of the CDR3: TGTGCCAGTAGTATATCTTTGGGTCGGCAGCCCCAGCATTTT. Translating it yields CASSISLGRQPQHF. Using reference TRBV19 and TRBJ1-5 for the parts outside the CDR3, the full variable domain is DGGITQSPKYLFRKEGQNVTLSCEQNLNHDAMYWYRQDPGQGLRLIYYSQIVNDFQKGDIAEGYSVSREKKESFPLTVTSAQKNPTAFYLCASSISLGRQPQHFGDGTRLSIL.

V and J are TRBV27 and TRBJ2-1; possible D gene TRBD1, 6 bases. CDR3 size: 18 residues. Germline CDR1 and CDR2: MNHEY and SMNVEV (reference sequence). V lost 0 bases to trimming and J lost 5 bases, with 20 bases between them. This CDR3 is CASSLSTLQGPTNNEQFF. The CDR3 bases are TGTGCCAGCAGTTTATCGACGTTACAGGGACCGACGAACAATGAGCAGTTCTTC.

The rearrangement joins TRBV9 to TRBJ2-5; 14 bases map to TRBD2. The CDR3 sequence is 17 residues long. V lost 3 bases to trimming and J lost 4 bases; unmatched junction nucleotides: 8. Germline V lookup: CDR1 SGDLS, CDR2 YYNGEE. In DNA, the CDR3 is TGTGCCAGCAGCGGGTTCAGAGGACTAGCGGGGGGAGAGACCCAGTACTTC. This codes for CASSGFRGLAGGETQYF. Supplemented by reference TRBV9 and TRBJ2-5, the full variable domain reads DSGVTQTPKHLITATGQRVTLRCSPRSGDLSVYWYQQSLDQGLQFLIQYYNGEERAKGNILERFSAQQFPDLHSELNLSSLELGDSALYFCASSGFRGLAGGETQYFGPGTRLLVL.